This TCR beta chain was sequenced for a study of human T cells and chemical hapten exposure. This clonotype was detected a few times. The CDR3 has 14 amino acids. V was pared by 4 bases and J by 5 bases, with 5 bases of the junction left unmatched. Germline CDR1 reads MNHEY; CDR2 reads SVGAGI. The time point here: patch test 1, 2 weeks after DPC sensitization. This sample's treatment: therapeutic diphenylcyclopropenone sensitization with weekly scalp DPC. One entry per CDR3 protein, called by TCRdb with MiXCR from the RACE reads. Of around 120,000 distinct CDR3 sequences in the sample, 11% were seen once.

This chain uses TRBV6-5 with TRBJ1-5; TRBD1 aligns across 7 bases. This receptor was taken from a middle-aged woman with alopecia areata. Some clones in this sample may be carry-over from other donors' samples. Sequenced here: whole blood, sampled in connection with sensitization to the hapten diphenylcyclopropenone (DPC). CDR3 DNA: TGTGCCAGCAGTTTACGACAGGGAGATCAGCCCCAGCATTTT. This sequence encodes CASSLRQGDQPQHF.